This T cell receptor (beta chain) was identified during a study of cytomegalovirus exposure and HLA in healthy donors. Overall study results and limits: There were 150 to 200 TCR beta chains listed as cytomegalovirus-associated. In a later analysis, V- and J-gene trimming of beta chains associated with a DCLRE1C missense variant, replicated independently. Cytomegalovirus status was reportedly diagnosed by the classifier with high sensitivity and specificity.

About this clone: Antigen specificity is unknown.

The PCR contained 60 Vbeta and 13 Jbeta primers. The assay was immunoSEQ multiplex PCR, and TCRdb's table has in-frame clones only and misses some. Among about 120,000 clones, over 75% were seen once, and the ten largest hold about 1.5%. Germline V lookup: CDR1 SGHTA, CDR2 FQGTGA. The CDR3 has 14 amino acids. The ends lost 5 bases at V and 10 bases at J; junction bases unmatched: 7. Healthy bone marrow donors made up the donors. The TCR was taken from a woman under 30 in good health and CMV-seronegative. Input material: PBMCs. V usage is TRBV7-3 and J usage is TRBJ1-6; 8 bases agree with TRBD1. The CDR3 DNA reads as TGTGCCAGCAGCCGAGGACAGGGCGTATCACCCCTCCACTTT. Residues: CASSRGQGVSPLHF.